The present T cell receptor (beta chain) was sequenced within a study of identical twins. MiXCR, run by TCRdb on the 5' RACE reads, gives a single entry per CDR3 protein. Here the sample spans about 720,000 distinct CDR3 sequences, around a sixth being singletons. The sample holds a few counts of this clonotype. The length of the CDR3 is 12 residues. Trimming left V 4 bases short and J 6 bases short, with 10 bases between. The same data also contributed to another study, on T cells expressing NK-cell markers.

The chain is built from TRBV12-3 or TRBV12-4 and TRBJ2-7; D is undetermined. The sample was PBMCs. This TCR came from a woman between 18 and 29 years old in good health. In nucleotides, the CDR3 is TGTGCCAGCAGTTCCTCCGGGTTCGAGCAGTACTTC. Protein sequence: CASSSSGFEQYF.